This entry is about one T cell receptor beta chain. Its antigen is still unknown. Some clones are missing from TCRdb's copy, which holds only in-frame ones; the method was immunoSEQ multiplex PCR. The data show 120,000 or so clones, with around 80% seen just once and around 6.1% held by the top ten. The data belong to a study of radiation and T cells in renal cell carcinoma. Study-level points and caveats: Top tumor clonotypes rose in blood 2 weeks post-radiation, then contracted.

Stated time point: blood 2 weeks post-SBRT. Treatment here: 15 Gy SBRT to primary tumor, nephrectomy 4 weeks later. The patient's renal cell carcinoma had clear cell pathology. The source of this sequence is a man aged 45 to 65 with renal cell carcinoma. Sequencing was performed on blood, taken from a patient whose treatment included radiotherapy and nephrectomy.

The CDR3 DNA sequence: TGTGCCAGTAGCTTTCGGACTAGCGGGAGGCCACCTGGGGCCAACGTCCTGACTTTC. Protein: CASSFRTSGRPPGANVLTF. The V call is TRBV19, the J call TRBJ2-6; 14 positions match TRBD2. This CDR3 is 19 amino acids long. Per germline, CDR1 LNHDA and CDR2 SQIVND (reference sequence). The junction had 9 bases not matched to a gene; V was cut back by 6 bases and J by 2 bases.